These 14 T cell receptor beta chains came from one sample sequenced in a study of T cell clonality in common variable immunodeficiency. Measured with immunoSEQ multiplex PCR; TCRdb has only the in-frame clones, and not every one. This record lists around 52,000 clones, none seen once only, and the top ten clones contain approximately 5.5%. Sample: peripheral blood mononuclear cells. These receptors were obtained from a person between 18 and 75 years old in good health.

This clone was detected many times. Read coverage stops 3 residues before the CDR3 terminus; the germline J gene supplies the remainder. The J gene is TRBJ1-1, the V gene TRBV7-3; D call uncertain. Germline CDR1 SGHTA, CDR2 FQGTGA. This CDR3 has 13 amino acids. Trimming cost V 5 bases and J 6 bases, with 13 bases left between them. The CDR3 bases that were read are TGTGCCAGCAGCGCGGGATCTGGATCTGAA. Its protein product is CASSAGSGSE. The whole CDR3 is CASSAGSGSEAFF.

This clone was observed at least ten times. With the read ending 3 residues before the CDR3 end, the germline J gene is used to fill in that end. The rearrangement joins TRBV30 to TRBJ1-1, with D perhaps TRBD1 (5 bases). The CDR3 extends over 13 amino acids. Germline-derived CDR1 and CDR2 are GTSNPN and SVGIG (reference sequence). V was pared by 0 bases and J by 4 bases, with 9 bases between. Incomplete CDR3 DNA: TGTGCCTGGAGTGTAGGGGAAGGCACTGAA. Translated: CAWSVGEGTE. The complete CDR3 protein is CAWSVGEGTEAFF.

This clone was seen at least ten times. The missing CDR3 end, 3 residues past where the read stops, is filled in from the germline J gene. The chain has TRBV6-1 and TRBJ1-6; D possibly corresponds to TRBD1 (6 bases). CDR1 and CDR2 from the germline V gene are MNHNS and SASEGT. V was clipped by 7 bases and J by 9 bases, with 22 bases between them. The CDR3 extends over 16 amino acids. CDR3 bases read: TGTGCCAGCACTGAGGGGGGGACCGATGGGAGTTCACCC. As protein: CASTEGGTDGSSP. The full CDR3 reads CASTEGGTDGSSPLHF.

This clone showed up many times. CDR3 DNA (partial): TGTGCCAGCAGCCTGATAGCGGGAGATACCTACAATGAG. Amino acid sequence: CASSLIAGDTYNE. The entire CDR3 is CASSLIAGDTYNEQFF. The rearrangement uses TRBV7-3 and TRBJ2-1, with 9 nucleotides matching TRBD2. The CDR3 end is not reached by the read, which stops 3 residues before it; the germline J gene fills it in. CDR3 length: 16 amino acids. V shed 5 bases, J shed 2 bases, and the junction held 7 bases outside the gene matches. Germline values: CDR1 SGHTA, CDR2 FQGTGA.

This clone has a count of ten or more. The CDR3 loop is CASSYQSEYGYTF. The CDR3 DNA, read in part, is TGTGCCAGCAGTTACCAGTCAGAGTATGGC. The V gene is TRBV6-2 or TRBV6-3, the J gene TRBJ1-2; D remains unclear. From the germline J gene comes the end of the CDR3, since the read stops 3 residues before it. The CDR3 runs to 13 residues. Germline CDR1 is MNHEY and CDR2 is SVGEGT. V was clipped by 2 bases and J by 5 bases, with 9 bases between them.

This clone was seen ten or more times. The read stops 3 residues short of the end of the CDR3; the missing end is completed from the germline J gene. The gene calls are TRBV2 and TRBJ2-1, with TRBD2 matching over 7 bases. CDR1 is SNHLY and CDR2 is FYNNEI in the germline V gene. V was clipped by 1 base and J by 5 bases; unmatched bases: 5. The CDR3 sequence is 15 residues long. CDR3 amino acids: CASSEVLADHNEQFF. Incomplete CDR3 DNA: TGTGCCAGCAGTGAAGTCCTAGCGGACCACAATGAG.

This clone was seen at least ten times. The read comes to an end 3 residues before the CDR3 does, leaving the germline J gene to fill in the end. The chain carries TRBV19 and TRBJ1-3, with D maybe TRBD1 (5 bases). The CDR3 is made up of 18 amino acids. Trimming removed 1 base at V and 0 bases at J, with 16 bases between. Per germline, CDR1 LNHDA and CDR2 SQIVND (reference sequence). The CDR3 sequence is CASSIVGHSSISGNTIYF. The DNA read from the CDR3 is TGTGCCAGTAGTATAGTAGGACATTCAAGCATCTCTGGAAACACC.

This clone was detected ten times or more. The CDR3 goes on 3 residues after the read ends, and that part is filled in from the germline J gene. The chain combines TRBV7-9 with TRBJ2-5; perhaps TRBD1 as D (6 bases). Per germline, CDR1 SEHNR and CDR2 FQNEAQ (reference sequence). The germline V and J ends were trimmed by 10 bases and 4 bases, with 13 bases remaining between them. This CDR3 comprises 12 residues. The part of the CDR3 DNA that was read is TGTGCCAACAGGGTCCTAACAGAGACC. Translating it yields CANRVLTET. The full CDR3 protein is CANRVLTETQYF. The whole variable domain, filled in from reference TRBV7-9 and TRBJ2-5, reads DTGVSQNPRHKITKRGQNVTFRCDPISEHNRLYWYRQTLGQGPEFLTYFQNEAQLEKSRLLSDRFSAERPKGSFSTLEIQRTEQGDSAMYLCANRVLTETQYFGPGTRLLVL.

This clone has ten or more counts. The read stops 3 residues short of the end of the CDR3; the missing end is completed from the germline J gene. The rearrangement links TRBV19 to TRBJ2-3; D is unresolved. CDR3 length equals 14 residues. V lost 4 bases to trimming and J lost 0 bases, with 8 bases between them. In germline, CDR1 is LNHDA, CDR2 SQIVND (reference sequence). The CDR3 sequence is CASSRSVSTDTQYF. The sequenced part of the CDR3 DNA is TGTGCCAGTAGTAGGTCGGTGAGCACAGATACG.

This clone has at least ten counts. The CDR3 goes on 3 residues after the read ends, and that part is filled in from the germline J gene. The J gene is TRBJ2-7, the V gene TRBV6-2 or TRBV6-3; 10 bases line up with TRBD1. The CDR3 consists of 15 residues. Losses at the gene ends were 5 bases for V and 3 bases for J; bases not matched to a gene: 7. Germline V CDR1 and CDR2: MNHEY, SVGEGT. CDR3 bases read: TGTGCCAGCAGTCCGGACAGGGGGTTAATCTACGAG. As protein: CASSPDRGLIYE. The CDR3 in full is CASSPDRGLIYEQYF.

This clone came up many times. The CDR3 loop is CASSTGLAGETQYF. The part of the CDR3 DNA that was read is TGTGCCAGCAGCACGGGACTAGCGGGTGAGACC. This chain links TRBV7-3 with TRBJ2-5, with TRBD2 identical over 12 bases. The sequenced fragment ends 3 residues before the CDR3 boundary, so the rest is inferred from the germline J gene. Germline V CDR1 and CDR2: SGHTA, FQGTGA. With 5 bases clipped from V and 5 bases from J, the junction kept 3 bases outside the gene matches. The CDR3 covers 14 residues.

This clone was detected ten times or more. The CDR3 end is not reached by the read, which stops 3 residues before it; the germline J gene fills it in. V usage is TRBV5-1 and J usage is TRBJ2-3, with D perhaps matching TRBD1 (5 bases). Germline V CDR1 and CDR2: SGHRS, YFSETQ. The CDR3 totals 15 residues. The V end lost 4 bases, the J end lost 4 bases, and 16 bases lay between the germline ends. This CDR3 reads CASSPQGVSADTQYF. The CDR3 bases that were read are TGCGCCAGCAGCCCACAAGGGGTCTCGGCAGATACG. The full variable domain, rest sourced from reference TRBV5-1 and TRBJ2-3, is KAGVTQTPRYLIKTRGQQVTLSCSPISGHRSVSWYQQTPGQGLQFLFEYFSETQRNKGNFPGRFSGRQFSNSRSEMNVSTLELGDSALYLCASSPQGVSADTQYFGPGTRLTVL.

This clone was seen ten or more times. Read coverage stops 3 residues before the CDR3 terminus; the germline J gene supplies the remainder. V gene TRBV7-2 combines with J gene TRBJ2-5, with D possibly being TRBD1 (6 bases). Germline lookup yields CDR1 SGHTA and CDR2 FQGNSA. V was clipped by 3 bases and J by 5 bases, with 10 bases between them. This CDR3 spans 13 amino acids. CDR3 bases read: TGTGCCAGCAGCTTGAACAGGGTGGAGACC. The encoded protein is CASSLNRVET. The whole CDR3 reads CASSLNRVETQYF.

This clone was counted at least ten times. With the read ending 3 residues before the CDR3 end, the germline J gene is used to fill in that end. The chain links TRBV4-2 to TRBJ2-2; 9 nucleotides line up with TRBD1. Trimming took 6 bases from V and 7 from J; bases not matched to a gene: 12. The CDR3 runs 16 residues. Germline CDR1 and CDR2: LGHNA and YNFKEQ. The CDR3 here is CASRGLHRGRGGELFF. Partial CDR3 DNA: TGTGCCAGCAGAGGTTTGCACAGGGGGCGCGGCGGGGAG.